The next 24 T cell receptor beta chains were all read from a single sample in a study of T cell responses to AZD1222 COVID-19 vaccine. TCRdb's table, derived via immunoSEQ multiplex PCR, lists solely in-frame clones and lacks some. Found here are roughly 66,000 clones, about 88% of them singletons; the top ten hold around 5.1%. The source material was peripheral blood, sampled 28 days after the second dose of the MenACWY control vaccine. These TCRs come from an adult who received the MenACWY meningococcal vaccine as a control.

The rearrangement joins TRBV30 to TRBJ1-3; no clear D. The germline V gene has CDR1 GTSNPN and CDR2 SVGIG (reference sequence). This CDR3 is 16 amino acids long. Trimming removed 2 bases from V and 3 bases from J, with 17 bases in between. For the CDR3, the DNA is TGTGCCTGGAGTAGCGGGAGGGTCAGTAGTGGAAACACCATATATTTT. Translating it yields CAWSSGRVSSGNTIYF. Full variable domain (outside the CDR3, taken from reference TRBV30 and TRBJ1-3): SQTIHQWPATLVQPVGSPLSLECTVEGTSNPNLYWYRQAAGRGLQLLFYSVGIGQISSEVPQNLSASRPQDRQFILSSKKLLLSDSGFYLCAWSSGRVSSGNTIYFGEGSWLTVV.

DNA for the CDR3: TGCGCCAGCAGCCGAGGCAACTATGGCTACACCTTC. Protein sequence: CASSRGNYGYTF. The rearrangement links TRBV4-3 to TRBJ1-2, with D unclear. CDR3 length equals 12 residues. Germline V lookup: CDR1 LGHNA, CDR2 YSLEER. Between the trimmed V and J ends, which lost 4 bases and 2 bases, there was a span of 5 bases.

The rearrangement joins TRBV4-1 to TRBJ2-7; D uncertain. V lost 0 bases, J lost 1 base, and 4 bases lay in between. The CDR3 covers 13 residues. The germline V gene has CDR1 MGHRA and CDR2 YSYEKL. The CDR3 region is CASSQDRSYEQYF. Written as DNA, the CDR3 is TGCGCCAGCAGCCAAGATCGGTCCTACGAGCAGTACTTC.

The V gene is TRBV28, the J gene TRBJ2-1; no reliable D call. Germline values: CDR1 MDHEN, CDR2 SYDVKM. CDR3 length: 11 amino acids. V lost 6 bases, J lost 7 bases, and 7 bases lay in between. In nucleotides, the CDR3 is TGTGCCAGCAGAGCAGTGAATGAGCAGTTCTTC. This codes for CASRAVNEQFF.

The chain employs TRBV19 and TRBJ2-6; 11 nucleotides agree with TRBD2. This CDR3 is 19 amino acids long. V lost 5 bases and J lost 4; bases outside the gene matches: 13. The germline V gene encodes CDR1 LNHDA and CDR2 SQIVND (reference sequence). CDR3 region: CASSPQTSGMPAGANVLTF. The CDR3 DNA follows: TGTGCCAGTAGTCCCCAGACTAGCGGGATGCCAGCCGGGGCCAACGTCCTGACTTTC.

V is TRBV6-5 and J is TRBJ1-6; the D gene is possibly TRBD1 (5 bases). The germline V gene encodes CDR1 MNHEY and CDR2 SVGAGI. The germline V and J ends were trimmed by 5 bases and 9 bases, with 8 bases remaining between them. The CDR3 extends over 12 amino acids. The CDR3 DNA is TGTGCCAGCAGTCAGAGGGGTTCACCCCTCCACTTT. Its translation: CASSQRGSPLHF.

The J gene is TRBJ2-7, the V gene TRBV5-1, with D unclear. V dropped 0 bases and J dropped 1 base, with 8 bases sitting between them. This CDR3 spans 14 amino acids. The germline V gene has CDR1 SGHRS and CDR2 YFSETQ. The chain's CDR3 is CASSLEASSYEQYF. In nucleotides, the CDR3 is TGCGCCAGCAGCTTGGAGGCTTCTTCCTACGAGCAGTACTTC.

J is TRBJ2-1 and V is TRBV7-2; D call uncertain. The CDR3 extends over 15 amino acids. The V gene's germline CDR1 is SGHTA and CDR2 FQGNSA. Between the trimmed V and J ends, which lost 1 base and 3 bases, there was a span of 10 bases. DNA of the CDR3: TGTGCCAGCAGCTTAGGTCCCGCGAGCTACAATGAGCAGTTCTTC. This codes for CASSLGPASYNEQFF.

The chain employs TRBV6-5 and TRBJ2-3; tentatively, D is TRBD1 or TRBD2 (5 bases each). The CDR3 is 14 residues long. The germline V gene has CDR1 MNHEY and CDR2 SVGAGI. The ends were cut back, 5 bases at V and 10 bases at J, with 19 bases in the middle. The CDR3: CASSTGDGLFPQYF. CDR3 nucleotides: TGTGCCAGCAGTACCGGGGACGGTTTGTTCCCGCAGTATTTT.

This rearrangement joins TRBV5-5 to TRBJ2-2; TRBD1 might be the D (6 bases). Per the germline V gene, CDR1 is SGHKS and CDR2 is YYEKEE (reference sequence). V was cut by 7 bases and J by 3 bases, with 16 bases left in between. CDR3 size: 15 residues. CDR3 sequence (DNA): TGTGCCAGCTCCAGACAGGTTGGGGACACCGGGGAGCTGTTTTTT. Translation: CASSRQVGDTGELFF.

The chain is built from TRBV5-1 and TRBJ1-6; D is unclear. Deletions cut 1 base from V and 6 bases from J, with 14 bases between. Per germline, CDR1 SGHRS and CDR2 YFSETQ. The CDR3 totals 16 residues. The CDR3 DNA reads TGCGCCAGCAGCTTGCTCCCGTCGGGATCTAATTCACCCCTCCACTTT. Translated: CASSLLPSGSNSPLHF. The full variable domain, its missing parts supplied by reference TRBV5-1 and TRBJ1-6, is KAGVTQTPRYLIKTRGQQVTLSCSPISGHRSVSWYQQTPGQGLQFLFEYFSETQRNKGNFPGRFSGRQFSNSRSEMNVSTLELGDSALYLCASSLLPSGSNSPLHFGNGTRLTVT.

The chain uses TRBV6-2 or TRBV6-3 and TRBJ2-7; TRBD2 might be the D (5 bases). This CDR3 spans 14 amino acids. The germline gives CDR1 MNHEY, CDR2 SVGEGT. The V end lost 2 bases, the J end lost 4 bases, and 12 bases lay between the germline ends. CDR3 sequence (DNA): TGTGCCAGCAGTTACGGATTACTAGGGTACGAGCAGTACTTC. This encodes CASSYGLLGYEQYF.

V and J are TRBV30 and TRBJ1-5; no clear D. Germline CDR1 is GTSNPN and CDR2 is SVGIG (reference sequence). The V end lost 2 bases, the J end lost 2 bases, and 10 bases lay between the germline ends. CDR3 length: 14 amino acids. Here the CDR3 reads CAWSTGGGNQPQHF. CDR3 bases: TGTGCCTGGAGTACGGGCGGAGGCAATCAGCCCCAGCATTTT.

V usage is TRBV18 and J usage is TRBJ2-4; D remains unclear. Germline values: CDR1 KGHSH, CDR2 LQKENI. V lost 0 bases and J 8 bases, leaving 8 bases between the germline ends. The CDR3 extends over 13 amino acids. The CDR3: CASSPPDVHIQYF. The CDR3 bases are TGTGCCAGCTCACCACCGGACGTCCACATTCAGTACTTC.

V and J are TRBV6-4 and TRBJ2-3, with TRBD2 matching over 13 bases. The V segment lost 4 bases and the J segment 6 bases; nucleotides outside the gene matches: 1. CDR3 length equals 14 residues. CDR1 is MRHNA, CDR2 SNTAGT, per germline. CDR3 in amino acids: CASSGGLAGDTQYF. CDR3 nucleotides: TGTGCCAGCAGTGGGGGACTAGCGGGGGATACGCAGTATTTT.

CDR3 residues: CASSGANTGELFF. DNA for the CDR3: TGTGCCAGTAGCGGGGCGAACACCGGGGAGCTGTTTTTT. The chain links TRBV28 to TRBJ2-2, with 8 bases identical to TRBD2. V dropped 9 bases and J dropped 0; count of bases not matched to a gene: 0. Germline values: CDR1 MDHEN, CDR2 SYDVKM. The CDR3 is 13 residues long.

This clone was seen only a few times. The V call is TRBV7-3, the J call TRBJ2-2; D call uncertain. Trimming removed 4 bases from V and 3 bases from J, with 9 bases in between. This CDR3 comprises 14 residues. The V gene's germline CDR1 is SGHTA and CDR2 FQGTGA. The CDR3 here is CASSSRSYTGELFF. The CDR3 coding sequence is TGTGCCAGCAGCTCGCGGTCGTACACCGGGGAGCTGTTTTTT.

The table lists this clone with a count of one. The chain employs TRBV10-3 and TRBJ1-5; D is unclear. The CDR3 is 14 residues long. The V gene's germline CDR1 is ENHRY and CDR2 SYGVKD. V gave up 8 bases and J gave up 4 bases, with 15 bases separating them. DNA of the CDR3: TGTGCCATCGCTCAGGACGTCTTTAATCAGCCCCAGCATTTT. This codes for CAIAQDVFNQPQHF.

This sequence joins TRBV5-1 and TRBJ2-2, with D tentatively TRBD2 (5 bases). The CDR3 covers 14 residues. V shed 4 bases and J shed 4 bases, with 11 bases lying between them. Per the germline V gene, CDR1 is SGHRS and CDR2 is YFSETQ. The CDR3 region is CASSIFGSTGELFF. CDR3 DNA sequence: TGCGCCAGCAGCATATTTGGGAGCACCGGGGAGCTGTTTTTT. Full variable domain (missing parts from reference TRBV5-1 and TRBJ2-2): KAGVTQTPRYLIKTRGQQVTLSCSPISGHRSVSWYQQTPGQGLQFLFEYFSETQRNKGNFPGRFSGRQFSNSRSEMNVSTLELGDSALYLCASSIFGSTGELFFGEGSRLTVL.

The genes are TRBV10-1 and TRBJ2-3, with D unclear. The germline gives CDR1 WNHNN, CDR2 SYGVQD (reference sequence). Trimming removed 6 bases from V and 1 base from J, with 5 bases in between. This CDR3 is 12 amino acids long. CDR3 DNA: TGCGCCAGCAGGGAACGCACAGATACGCAGTATTTT. It codes for CASRERTDTQYF.

The chain uses TRBV2 and TRBJ1-5; D possibly corresponds to TRBD1 (6 bases). V was clipped by 5 bases and J by 5 bases, with 16 bases between them. There are 15 residues in the CDR3. CDR1 is SNHLY, CDR2 FYNNEI, per germline. The CDR3 DNA reads as TGTGCCAGCAGTAAGACAGGATTTAGGGATCAGCCCCAGCATTTT. It codes for CASSKTGFRDQPQHF.

This clone was counted a few times. V is TRBV6-5 and J is TRBJ2-7; a possible D gene is TRBD2 (5 bases). The CDR3 sequence is 14 residues long. V gave up 5 bases and J gave up 5 bases, with 16 bases separating them. The germline V gene encodes CDR1 MNHEY and CDR2 SVGAGI. The CDR3 DNA follows: TGTGCCAGCAGTACGCCCGGGGTTTTCGACGAGCAGTACTTC. Translation: CASSTPGVFDEQYF.

This clone was picked up one time. The gene calls are TRBV5-6 and TRBJ2-7; D gene ambiguous. This CDR3 contains 12 residues. Germline V gene sequence: CDR1 SGHDT, CDR2 YYEEEE. V was shortened by 1 base and J by 4 bases, with 6 bases between the two germline ends. As DNA, the CDR3 is TGTGCCAGCAGCTTGTCTGGGTACGAGCAGTACTTC. This encodes CASSLSGYEQYF.

The rearrangement uses TRBV29-1 and TRBJ2-5; maybe TRBD1 (6 bases). V lost 6 bases and J lost 4, with 15 bases in between. CDR1 SQVTM and CDR2 ANQGSEA come from the germline V gene. The CDR3 loop spans 13 amino acids. As DNA, the CDR3 is TGCAGCGTGGCTAACAGGGAAGGAGAGACCCAGTACTTC. It codes for CSVANREGETQYF.